One sample yielded the 7 T cell receptor beta chains listed below, sequenced in a study of cytomegalovirus exposure and HLA in healthy donors. Clones were sequenced by immunoSEQ multiplex PCR, and TCRdb holds only the in-frame ones, with some missing. The sample contains 110,000 or so clones, about 91% of which appear only once. Input material: PBMCs. These receptors came from a man aged 18-30 years in good health and CMV-seronegative.

The chain employs TRBV5-1 and TRBJ1-2; 8 bases line up with TRBD1. The length of the CDR3 is 16 residues. Germline V gene data show CDR1 as SGHRS and CDR2 as YFSETQ. Trimming took 5 bases from V and 4 from J; bases not matched to a gene: 13. CDR3 protein: CASRLTQGAVGYGYTF. CDR3 DNA sequence: TGCGCCAGCAGGCTCACTCAGGGGGCGGTCGGCTATGGCTACACCTTC.

The chain is built from TRBV29-1 and TRBJ2-2; the match to TRBD2 covers 12 bases. The ends lost 6 bases at V and 0 bases at J; junction bases unmatched: 2. Germline-derived CDR1 and CDR2 are SQVTM and ANQGSEA. This CDR3 is built from 15 residues. CDR3 coding DNA: TGCAGCGTAAGACTAGCGGGGGCGAACACCGGGGAGCTGTTTTTT. Protein: CSVRLAGANTGELFF.

This chain links TRBV5-1 with TRBJ1-3; D remains ambiguous. Trimming left V 0 bases short and J 0 bases short, with 16 bases between. From germline, CDR1 is SGHRS and CDR2 YFSETQ. This CDR3 region has 18 residues. This CDR3 is CASSLGLVGRPSGNTIYF. In DNA, the CDR3 is TGCGCCAGCAGCTTGGGGTTGGTCGGGAGACCCTCTGGAAACACCATATATTTT.

The CDR3 region has the DNA TGTGCCAGCAGTCTACTTGGCGGAGGCTACACCTTC. Its protein product is CASSLLGGGYTF. V is TRBV6-5 and J is TRBJ1-2, with D unclear. Germline CDR1 reads MNHEY; CDR2 reads SVGAGI. This CDR3 is built from 12 residues. V was cut by 5 bases and J by 8 bases, with 12 bases left in between.

The chain combines TRBV5-1 with TRBJ1-5, with a tentative D call TRBD1 (6 bases). Germline loops: CDR1 SGHRS, CDR2 YFSETQ. V shed 1 base and J shed 5 bases, with 10 bases lying between them. The CDR3 is 14 residues long. Written as DNA, the CDR3 is TGCGCCAGCAGCTTGACAGGGCCGGATCAGCCCCAGCATTTT. Translating gives CASSLTGPDQPQHF.

This clone showed up just a few times. The chain uses TRBV18 and TRBJ2-7; 7 nucleotides align to TRBD1. This CDR3 contains 13 residues. Looked up from germline, CDR1 is KGHSH and CDR2 is LQKENI. Trimming took 3 bases from V and 6 from J; bases not matched to a gene: 5. This CDR3 is CASSPLTGSEQYF. The CDR3 region has the DNA TGTGCCAGCTCACCCCTGACAGGGTCCGAGCAGTACTTC.

V is TRBV4-3 and J is TRBJ2-1; tentative D call: TRBD2 (7 bases). The CDR3 has 17 residues. CDR1 and CDR2 (germline): LGHNA, YSLEER. The germline V and J ends were trimmed by 0 bases and 6 bases, with 18 bases remaining between them. CDR3 sequence (DNA): TGCGCCAGCAGCCAAGATAAGACGGGGGGCCCCGCCAATGAGCAGTTCTTC. It translates to CASSQDKTGGPANEQFF.